A single sample gave rise to the 23 T cell receptor beta chains below, sequenced in a study of shared clonotypes between healthy human individuals. Clones were sequenced by immunoSEQ multiplex PCR, and TCRdb holds only the in-frame ones, with some missing. The sample lists some 480,000 clones, approximately 79% seen once, with 12% in the top ten. Material for sequencing was PBMCs. These receptor sequences come from a woman aged 40 to 50 in good health. Some clones in this sample may be carry-over from other donors' samples.

The rearrangement joins TRBV6-5 to TRBJ2-5; D is unclear. Germline lookup yields CDR1 MNHEY and CDR2 SVGAGI. The V and J ends lost 6 bases and 2 bases respectively, with 10 bases between them. CDR3 length equals 13 residues. CDR3 residues: CASSPSGQETQYF. The DNA of the CDR3 is TGTGCCAGCAGCCCCTCCGGTCAAGAGACCCAGTACTTC.

This clone was recorded a few times. The chain carries TRBV10-3 and TRBJ2-3; D is perhaps TRBD2 (5 bases). CDR3 size: 17 residues. Germline V gene lookup returns CDR1 ENHRY and CDR2 SYGVKD. The ends were cut back, 4 bases at V and 1 base at J, with 18 bases in the middle. The CDR3 sequence: CAISASSFGAGTDTQYF. The CDR3 DNA reads TGTGCCATCAGTGCCTCTAGCTTTGGCGCAGGCACAGATACGCAGTATTTT.

The gene calls are TRBV2 and TRBJ2-2; 9 bases agree with TRBD2. Per the germline V gene, CDR1 is SNHLY and CDR2 is FYNNEI. The CDR3 is 13 residues long. Trimming cost V 8 bases and J 6 bases; bases outside gene matches: 4. The CDR3 region is CASLRLAAGELFF. DNA for the CDR3: TGTGCCAGCCTACGACTAGCGGCCGGGGAGCTGTTTTTT.

The rearrangement joins TRBV5-1 to TRBJ2-7; D is ambiguous. V lost 0 bases to trimming and J lost 0 bases, with 7 bases between them. The germline V gene encodes CDR1 SGHRS and CDR2 YFSETQ. The CDR3 consists of 14 residues. Here the CDR3 reads CASSLDGFSYEQYF. Written as DNA, the CDR3 is TGCGCCAGCAGCTTGGACGGGTTCTCCTACGAGCAGTACTTC.

This rearrangement joins TRBV11-2 to TRBJ2-5; the match to TRBD2 covers 9 bases. CDR3 size: 16 residues. The V gene's germline CDR1 is SGHAT and CDR2 FQNNGV. Unmatched junction bases numbered 10, after V lost 6 bases and J lost 2 bases. The CDR3 is CASRPSGRRLQETQYF. The CDR3 region has the DNA TGTGCCAGCAGACCGAGCGGGAGGCGATTGCAAGAGACCCAGTACTTC.

V and J are TRBV10-3 and TRBJ2-7, with 7 bases aligning to TRBD2. The CDR3 loop spans 16 amino acids. V was clipped by 11 bases and J by 3 bases; unmatched bases: 19. Germline CDR1 and CDR2: ENHRY and SYGVKD. The CDR3 coding sequence is TGTGCCGCGGCGCTAGCGGTTACGACCTCCATCTACGAGCAGTACTTC. This encodes CAAALAVTTSIYEQYF.

This clone came up a few times. CDR3 coding DNA: TGTGCCAGCAGCCGAGAGAGGGGCGGCGGCTACACCTTC. Its translation: CASSRERGGGYTF. V usage is TRBV7-3 and J usage is TRBJ1-2, with D possibly TRBD1 on 5 matching bases. Trimming took off 5 bases at V and 8 bases at J, with 15 bases between the two ends. CDR1 SGHTA and CDR2 FQGTGA come from the germline V gene. This CDR3 comprises 13 residues.

The chain recombines TRBV7-6 with TRBJ2-7; D may correspond to TRBD1 or TRBD2 (5 bases each). Trimming pared 1 base from V and 3 bases from J, leaving 13 bases between. CDR1 is SGHVS and CDR2 is FNYEAQ in the germline V gene. The CDR3 runs 15 residues. The CDR3 nucleotides read TGTGCCAGCAGCTTAGGTTGGGCAGGGAGCTACGAGCAGTACTTC. Protein sequence: CASSLGWAGSYEQYF.

The rearrangement links TRBV14 to TRBJ2-3; D gene uncertain. There are 13 residues in the CDR3. V dropped 0 bases and J dropped 4 bases, with 5 bases sitting between them. Per germline, CDR1 SGHDN and CDR2 FVKESK. The CDR3 coding sequence is TGTGCCAGCAGCCAAGATCATTCAGATACGCAGTATTTT. Translating gives CASSQDHSDTQYF.

The CDR3 DNA reads as TGTGCCAGCAGTGCTCAGACAGGGGACAATGAGCAGTTCTTC. Translating it yields CASSAQTGDNEQFF. The rearrangement links TRBV28 to TRBJ2-1; 8 bases match TRBD1. This CDR3 comprises 14 residues. The trim removed 5 bases at V and 5 bases at J, leaving 5 bases unmatched. Germline V gene data show CDR1 as MDHEN and CDR2 as SYDVKM.

As for this clone: This may come from a read error, since a much larger clone is one base off. The V and J genes are TRBV30 and TRBJ2-2; TRBD2 matches at 7 bases. V lost 4 bases, J lost 1 base, and 21 bases stayed unmatched. CDR3 length: 20 residues. The germline V gene has CDR1 GTSNPN and CDR2 SVGIG (reference sequence). CDR3 DNA: TGTGCCTGGACCATGCGGGGGAAACTAACGGAGCCGCTGAACACCGGGGAGCTGTTTTTT. Amino acids: CAWTMRGKLTEPLNTGELFF.

This clone was observed many times. This CDR3 reads CASSALGLAGETQYF. As DNA, the CDR3 is TGCGCCAGCAGCGCCCTAGGGCTAGCGGGAGAGACCCAGTACTTC. The chain recombines TRBV5-1 with TRBJ2-5; 8 bases are shared with TRBD2. V shed 4 bases, J shed 4 bases, and the junction held 9 bases outside the gene matches. CDR1 SGHRS and CDR2 YFSETQ come from the germline V gene. The CDR3 has 15 residues.

This clone was recorded a few times. The same CDR3 arises from other DNA sequences in this sample as well. The rearrangement uses TRBV29-1 and TRBJ2-3; D is uncertain. The V end was cut by 3 bases, the J end by 0 bases, with 4 bases between. The germline CDR1 and CDR2 sequences are SQVTM and ANQGSEA. CDR3 length: 12 residues. In nucleotides, the CDR3 is TGCAGCGTTGACCCTAGCACAGATACGCAGTATTTT. Its protein product is CSVDPSTDTQYF.

The chain joins TRBV7-8 to TRBJ2-7; a weak D match, TRBD2 (5 bases). V lost 6 bases, J lost 0 bases, and 12 bases lay in between. The germline CDR1 and CDR2 sequences are SGHVS and FQNEAQ. This CDR3 spans 14 amino acids. The DNA of the CDR3 is TGTGCCAGCAGTTTGCAAGCGGTCTCCTACGAGCAGTACTTC. This gives the protein CASSLQAVSYEQYF.

This chain joins TRBV28 and TRBJ2-1; 14 positions agree with TRBD2. Germline trimming cut 5 bases from V and 2 bases from J; bases unmatched to any gene: 8. CDR3 size: 18 residues. The germline V gene encodes CDR1 MDHEN and CDR2 SYDVKM. CDR3 sequence: CASSTGTSGRGPYNEQFF. CDR3 coding DNA: TGTGCCAGCAGTACCGGGACTAGCGGGAGAGGTCCCTACAATGAGCAGTTCTTC.

CDR3 bases: TGTGCCAGCAGCTTGTGGGGGGCCCAGCCCCAGCATTTT. It specifies CASSLWGAQPQHF. The chain carries TRBV5-4 and TRBJ1-5; D may be TRBD1 (6 bases). Trimming took off 1 base at V and 7 bases at J, with 9 bases between the two ends. CDR1 and CDR2 (germline): SGHNT, YYREEE (reference sequence). The CDR3 runs 13 residues.

The chain is built from TRBV6-6 and TRBJ2-7; no firm D call. V lost 2 bases and J 3 bases, leaving 8 bases between the germline ends. The germline gives CDR1 MNHNY, CDR2 SVGAGI (reference sequence). This CDR3 comprises 13 residues. This CDR3 reads CASSYRTRYEQYF. Written as DNA, the CDR3 is TGTGCCAGCAGTTACAGGACCCGCTACGAGCAGTACTTC.

This sequence joins TRBV28 and TRBJ2-1; 8 bases are a match to TRBD2. J gave up 6 bases and V 8 bases, and 9 bases lay outside the gene matches. Germline V gene lookup returns CDR1 MDHEN and CDR2 SYDVKM. The CDR3 sequence is 14 residues long. CDR3 protein: CASLAGALRNEQFF. The CDR3 DNA follows: TGTGCCAGCCTAGCGGGCGCCCTCCGCAATGAGCAGTTCTTC. The full variable domain, completed using reference TRBV28 and TRBJ2-1, is DVKVTQSSRYLVKRTGEKVFLECVQDMDHENMFWYRQDPGLGLRLIYFSYDVKMKEKGDIPEGYSVSREKKERFSLILESASTNQTSMYLCASLAGALRNEQFFGPGTRLTVL.

This sequence joins TRBV4-2 and TRBJ2-5; no reliable D call. The J call is in doubt because the DNA end fits TRBJ2-7 better. CDR1 LGHNA and CDR2 YNFKEQ come from the germline V gene. The CDR3 contains 15 residues. CDR3 region: CASSQQPSASYEQYF. In DNA, the CDR3 is TGTGCCAGCAGCCAACAGCCTAGTGCCTCCTACGAGCAGTACTTC.

This clone occurred a few times. V and J are TRBV28 and TRBJ1-1; D is undetermined. Trimming took 7 bases from V and 4 from J, leaving 7 bases between them. The CDR3 sequence is 11 residues long. Per the germline V gene, CDR1 is MDHEN and CDR2 is SYDVKM. CDR3 amino acids: CASTSITEAFF. The CDR3 DNA reads TGTGCCAGCACCTCGATCACTGAAGCTTTCTTT.

The chain joins TRBV5-1 to TRBJ2-3; 9 bases agree with TRBD2. The CDR3 runs 15 residues. Germline lookup yields CDR1 SGHRS and CDR2 YFSETQ. V trimming: 4 bases; J trimming: 0 bases; junction bases outside the gene matches: 3. Here the CDR3 reads CASSPRGGSTDTQYF. The CDR3, as DNA: TGCGCCAGCAGCCCGCGGGGGGGGAGCACAGATACGCAGTATTTT.

The rearrangement uses TRBV7-3 and TRBJ2-7, with TRBD1 matching over 10 bases. CDR3 length: 14 residues. Germline V CDR1 and CDR2: SGHTA, FQGTGA. The trim removed 6 bases at V and 7 bases at J, leaving 9 bases unmatched. CDR3 amino acids: CASSSGTGAGEQYF. CDR3 DNA: TGTGCCAGCAGTTCCGGGACAGGGGCTGGGGAGCAGTACTTC.

CDR3 nucleotide sequence: TGTGCCAGCAGTAAACCGGACAGGGCCCCTTCCAGGGCCTACGAGCAGTACTTC. It encodes CASSKPDRAPSRAYEQYF. The chain recombines TRBV28 with TRBJ2-7; 8 nucleotides match TRBD1. Germline V gene lookup returns CDR1 MDHEN and CDR2 SYDVKM. The length of the CDR3 is 18 residues. The V segment lost 5 bases and the J segment 2 bases; nucleotides outside the gene matches: 17.